What follows are 2 T cell receptor beta chains derived from one specimen sequenced in a study of T-cell memory formation after mild COVID-19. TCRdb fed the 5' RACE reads into MiXCR, producing one record per CDR3 protein. This sample has under 400,000 distinct CDR3 sequences; around 28% occur once, and the top ten carry approximately 13%. The sequenced sample consisted of PBMCs or a T cell subset sorted from them (not recorded which). The receptors derive from an adult woman who had mild COVID-19 (a few samples of this study predate the infection). Cell type and time point are not known.

This clonotype was picked up a small number of times. The rearrangement joins TRBV18 to TRBJ2-7; 12 bases fit TRBD2. Germline V gene sequence: CDR1 KGHSH, CDR2 LQKENI. The CDR3 runs to 15 residues. With 0 bases clipped from V and 5 bases from J, the junction kept 2 bases outside the gene matches. The DNA of the CDR3 is TGTGCCAGCTCACCACCGACTAGCGGGAGAAACGAGCAGTACTTC. This gives the protein CASSPPTSGRNEQYF.

This clonotype was recorded a few times. The chain carries TRBV18 and TRBJ1-1; 9 bases match TRBD1. After removal of 8 bases from V and 8 bases from J, the junction contained 6 bases not matched to a gene. Germline values: CDR1 KGHSH, CDR2 LQKENI. The CDR3 has 12 residues. Here the CDR3 reads CASTKTGGEAFF. In nucleotides, the CDR3 is TGTGCCAGCACAAAAACAGGGGGCGAAGCTTTCTTT.